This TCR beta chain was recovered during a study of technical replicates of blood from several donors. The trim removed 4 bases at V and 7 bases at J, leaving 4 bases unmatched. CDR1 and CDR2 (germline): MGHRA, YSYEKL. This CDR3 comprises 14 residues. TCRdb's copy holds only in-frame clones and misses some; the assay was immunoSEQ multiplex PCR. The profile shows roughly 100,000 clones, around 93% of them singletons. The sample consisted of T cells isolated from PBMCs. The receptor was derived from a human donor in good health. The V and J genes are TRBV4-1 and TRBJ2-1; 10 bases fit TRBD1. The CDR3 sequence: CASSRGTGDNEQFF. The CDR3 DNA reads TGCGCCAGCAGCCGAGGGACAGGGGATAATGAGCAGTTCTTC.